These 18 T cell receptor beta chains were sequenced from one sample in a study of patients and donors after allogeneic stem cell transplantation. TCRdb re-called the RT-PCR reads through MiXCR, storing one row per CDR3 protein. The table includes about 410,000 distinct CDR3 sequences, roughly 17% detected once. The sequenced sample was blood, either unsorted or a sorted T cell fraction (not recorded which). The receptor set was obtained from a human donor who was either an allogeneic HSCT recipient or a stem cell or donor lymphocyte infusion donor (not recorded which). It is not recorded whose cells these are; they may come from a transplant donor.

The chain is built from TRBV7-2 and TRBJ2-3, with D maybe TRBD2 (5 bases). V lost 11 bases and J lost 5, with 17 bases in between. The CDR3 extends over 13 amino acids. CDR1 SGHTA and CDR2 FQGNSA come from the germline V gene. The CDR3, as DNA: TGTGCCGGAACCGTGAGGGCGGGAGATACGCAGTATTTT. This gives the protein CAGTVRAGDTQYF.

This rearrangement joins TRBV12-3 or TRBV12-4 to TRBJ1-2; 8 positions agree with TRBD1. J was trimmed by 4 bases and V by 1 base; bases with no gene match: 8. The CDR3 contains 16 residues. The DNA of the CDR3 is TGTGCCAGCAGTTTAGGCCGGACAGGGACTCTCTATGGCTACACCTTC. The encoded protein is CASSLGRTGTLYGYTF.

This clonotype was observed a handful of times. V and J are TRBV27 and TRBJ1-2, with 7 bases matching TRBD1. With 4 bases clipped from V and 5 bases from J, the junction kept 7 bases outside the gene matches. CDR1 MNHEY and CDR2 SMNVEV come from the germline V gene (reference sequence). The CDR3 spans 14 residues. CDR3 nucleotide sequence: TGTGCCAGCAGTTCCCCCAACAGGGGTTATGGCTACACCTTC. Its protein is CASSSPNRGYGYTF.

This clonotype was recorded a few times. This chain joins TRBV7-6 and TRBJ1-6; weak D call: TRBD1 (5 bases). With 2 bases removed from V and 7 bases from J, the gap between germline ends came to 9 bases. In germline, CDR1 is SGHVS, CDR2 FNYEAQ. The CDR3 covers 14 residues. CDR3 nucleotide sequence: TGTGCCAGCAGCTTATGGGACGGCAATTCACCCCTCCACTTT. Its translation is CASSLWDGNSPLHF.

This clonotype was seen a few times. The rearrangement joins TRBV6-1 to TRBJ1-1; 7 nucleotides agree with TRBD1. The V segment lost 3 bases and the J segment 7 bases; nucleotides outside the gene matches: 11. The length of the CDR3 is 15 residues. From germline, CDR1 is MNHNS and CDR2 SASEGT. For the CDR3, the DNA is TGTGCCAGCAGTGACCTCTCCCGACAGGGTGGTGAAGCTTTCTTT. The encoded protein is CASSDLSRQGGEAFF.

The J gene is TRBJ1-5, the V gene TRBV4-1; a weak D match, TRBD1 (5 bases). The CDR3 is 17 amino acids. Trimming cost V 1 base and J 3 bases, with 16 bases left between them. From germline, CDR1 is MGHRA and CDR2 YSYEKL. The CDR3 protein is CASSQVPGTDNNQPQHF. CDR3 nucleotide sequence: TGCGCCAGCAGCCAAGTCCCCGGGACGGATAACAATCAGCCCCAGCATTTT.

The rearrangement links TRBV6-1 to TRBJ2-2, with TRBD2 as a possible D gene (6 bases). With 9 bases removed from V and 4 bases from J, the gap between germline ends came to 18 bases. Germline loops: CDR1 MNHNS, CDR2 SASEGT. The CDR3 runs 15 residues. This CDR3 is CASLGTGTVTGELFF. CDR3 nucleotide sequence: TGTGCCAGTCTCGGGACTGGAACCGTCACCGGGGAGCTGTTTTTT.

The table lists this clonotype with a few counts. The chain uses TRBV27 and TRBJ2-7, with 7 nucleotides matching TRBD1. Germline CDR1 reads MNHEY; CDR2 reads SMNVEV (reference sequence). Trimming took 7 bases from V and 3 from J; bases not matched to a gene: 3. This CDR3 spans 12 amino acids. The CDR3, as DNA: TGTGCCAGCAAAGGGGGCGGCTACGAGCAGTACTTC. This gives the protein CASKGGGYEQYF.

This chain uses TRBV12-3 or TRBV12-4 with TRBJ1-3, with D perhaps TRBD1 (6 bases). The CDR3 extends over 14 amino acids. Trimming stripped 5 bases from V and 7 bases from J, with 15 bases between. Here the CDR3 DNA reads TGTGCCAGCAGTCCAGACAGGCGACGGAACACCATATATTTT. This encodes CASSPDRRRNTIYF.

There are many counts of this clonotype. This chain uses TRBV4-1 with TRBJ1-4; no clear D gene. This CDR3 spans 14 amino acids. V lost 4 bases and J lost 7, with 13 bases in between. CDR1 and CDR2 (germline): MGHRA, YSYEKL. The DNA of the CDR3 is TGCGCCAGCAGCCTCGGACCGCCCGGTGAAAAACTGTTTTTT. Encoded protein: CASSLGPPGEKLFF.

The sample holds many counts of this clonotype. The gene calls are TRBV12-3 or TRBV12-4 and TRBJ2-2, with 7 bases fitting TRBD2. The CDR3 sequence is 15 residues long. V shed 6 bases, J shed 1 base, and the junction held 5 bases outside the gene matches. CDR3 amino acids: CASRWGGKNTGELFF. In DNA form, the CDR3 reads TGTGCCAGCAGATGGGGGGGGAAGAACACCGGGGAGCTGTTTTTT.

This clonotype was seen more than once but under ten times. V gene TRBV20-1 combines with J gene TRBJ2-3; the match to TRBD1 covers 8 bases. Germline CDR1 is DFQATT and CDR2 is SNEGSKA (reference sequence). Trimming cost V 2 bases and J 0 bases; bases outside gene matches: 10. This CDR3 has 17 residues. The CDR3 nucleotides read TGCAGTGCTAGAACATGGGACAGGAGGTCTAGCACAGATACGCAGTATTTT. It encodes CSARTWDRRSSTDTQYF.

This clonotype showed up just a few times. The rearrangement uses TRBV20-1 and TRBJ2-7, with a tentative D call TRBD1 (5 bases). Per germline, CDR1 DFQATT and CDR2 SNEGSKA (reference sequence). The CDR3 totals 14 residues. V lost 7 bases to trimming and J lost 3 bases, with 19 bases between them. Written as DNA, the CDR3 is TGCAGTGTCCCAATCGGGCAGGGAATCTACGAGCAGTACTTC. Amino acid sequence: CSVPIGQGIYEQYF.

This clonotype has a count of ten or more. The chain carries TRBV7-9 and TRBJ2-7; D remains ambiguous. V was clipped by 3 bases and J by 0 bases, with 9 bases between them. Germline assignment: CDR1 SEHNR and CDR2 FQNEAQ (reference sequence). The CDR3 spans 14 residues. The CDR3 region is CASSFDFSSYEQYF. The DNA for the CDR3 is TGTGCCAGCAGCTTTGACTTTAGCTCCTACGAGCAGTACTTC.

The J gene is TRBJ2-5, the V gene TRBV2; 9 bases agree with TRBD1. Germline lookup yields CDR1 SNHLY and CDR2 FYNNEI. Trimming took 10 bases from V and 1 from J; bases not matched to a gene: 7. The CDR3 consists of 14 residues. The CDR3 DNA reads TGTGCCACCCACCGGGACAGGGCCCAAGAGACCCAGTACTTC. Protein: CATHRDRAQETQYF.

This clonotype occurred a few times. This rearrangement joins TRBV3-1 to TRBJ2-1; TRBD1 or TRBD2 may be the D gene (5 bases each). The CDR3 has 11 amino acids. Per the germline V gene, CDR1 is LGHDT and CDR2 is YNNKEL (reference sequence). Trimming left V 4 bases short and J 9 bases short, with 7 bases between. CDR3 region: CASSRDREQFF. CDR3 sequence (DNA): TGTGCCAGCAGCCGGGACCGTGAGCAGTTCTTC.

This clonotype was seen a handful of times. This chain connects TRBV5-1 to TRBJ1-1; a possible D gene is TRBD1 (6 bases). CDR1 and CDR2 (germline): SGHRS, YFSETQ. Trimming took 1 base from V and 4 from J, leaving 11 bases between them. The CDR3 contains 14 residues. CDR3: CASSLIPDSTEAFF. For the CDR3, the DNA is TGCGCCAGCAGCTTGATACCGGACAGCACTGAAGCTTTCTTT.

This chain joins TRBV12-3 or TRBV12-4 and TRBJ2-2, with D possibly called TRBD1 or TRBD2 (6 bases each). Trimming removed 7 bases at V and 1 base at J, with 16 bases between. The CDR3 is made up of 16 amino acids. CDR3 residues: CASTGAFHWNTGELFF. The CDR3, as DNA: TGTGCCAGCACGGGGGCGTTTCATTGGAACACCGGGGAGCTGTTTTTT.